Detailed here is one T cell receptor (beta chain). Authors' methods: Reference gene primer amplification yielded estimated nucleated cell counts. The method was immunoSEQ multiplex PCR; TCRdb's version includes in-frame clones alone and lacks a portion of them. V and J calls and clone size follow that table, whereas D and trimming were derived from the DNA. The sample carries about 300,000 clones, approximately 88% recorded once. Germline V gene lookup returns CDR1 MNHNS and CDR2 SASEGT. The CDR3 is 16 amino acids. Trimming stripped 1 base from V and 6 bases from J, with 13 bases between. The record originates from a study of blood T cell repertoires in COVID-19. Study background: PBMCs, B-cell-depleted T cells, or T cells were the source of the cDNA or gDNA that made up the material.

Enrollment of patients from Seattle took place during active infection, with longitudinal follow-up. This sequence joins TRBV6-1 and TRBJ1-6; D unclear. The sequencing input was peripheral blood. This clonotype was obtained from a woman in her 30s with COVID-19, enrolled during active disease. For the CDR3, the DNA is TGTGCCAGCAGTGAAGGGGTGTCGGGTCTTAATTCACCCCTCCACTTT. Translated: CASSEGVSGLNSPLHF.